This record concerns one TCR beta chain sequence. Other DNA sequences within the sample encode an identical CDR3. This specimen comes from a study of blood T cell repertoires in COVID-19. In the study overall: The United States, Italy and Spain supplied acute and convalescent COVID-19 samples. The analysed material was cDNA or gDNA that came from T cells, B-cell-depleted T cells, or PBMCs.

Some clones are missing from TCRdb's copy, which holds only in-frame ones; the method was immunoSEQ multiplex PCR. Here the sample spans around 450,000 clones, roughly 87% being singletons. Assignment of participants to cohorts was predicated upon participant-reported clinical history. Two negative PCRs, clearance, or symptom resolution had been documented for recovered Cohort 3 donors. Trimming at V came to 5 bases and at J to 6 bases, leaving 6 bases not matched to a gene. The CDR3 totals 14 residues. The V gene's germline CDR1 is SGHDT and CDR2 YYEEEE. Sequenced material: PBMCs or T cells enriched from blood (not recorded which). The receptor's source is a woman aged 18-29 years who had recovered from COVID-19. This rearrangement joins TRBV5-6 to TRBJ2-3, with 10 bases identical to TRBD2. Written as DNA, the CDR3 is TGTGCCAGCAGTTTGAGCGGGGGGGCGGATACGCAGTATTTT. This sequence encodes CASSLSGGADTQYF.